The present entry profiles one T cell receptor (beta chain) with its context. Antigen specificity is unknown. The data derive from a study of cytomegalovirus exposure and HLA in healthy donors. Study-wide findings and caveats: The majority of TCR sequences were rare, yet some public TCRs appeared in many donors.

The germline V gene encodes CDR1 SGHNT and CDR2 YYREEE (reference sequence). The CDR3 runs to 15 residues. The trim removed 2 bases at V and 7 bases at J, leaving 6 bases unmatched. PCR employed 60 Vbeta and 13 Jbeta primers. Sequenced by immunoSEQ multiplex PCR; TCRdb stores in-frame clones only, minus some. The sample records about 180,000 clones, roughly 77% being singletons. This chain joins TRBV5-4 and TRBJ2-1; the match to TRBD1 covers 10 bases. The sequence was collected from a woman aged 25 to 45 in good health and CMV-seronegative. The sequencing input was PBMCs. CDR3 DNA sequence: TGTGCCAGCAGCTTACCGGGACAGGGGATTAATGAGCAGTTCTTC. This codes for CASSLPGQGINEQFF.